The 15 T cell receptor beta chains listed next were all sequenced from one sample in a study of T cell repertoires in cytomegalovirus infection. TCRdb independently ran MiXCR on the reads; one entry per CDR3 protein. This table has roughly 500,000 distinct CDR3 sequences, 16% appearing once. Specimen: CD8+ T cells from PBMCs. Every receptor here comes from a human donor in good health (CMV status not recorded). Some clones in this sample may be carry-over from other donors' samples.

This clonotype showed up many times. The gene calls are TRBV7-3 and TRBJ2-1; 11 positions match TRBD2. The CDR3 consists of 14 residues. In germline, CDR1 is SGHTA, CDR2 FQGTGA. Trimming removed 5 bases from V and 7 bases from J; junction bases left unmatched: 4. The DNA for the CDR3 is TGTGCCAGCAGCACTAGCGGGGGAGATAATGAGCAGTTCTTC. Its translation is CASSTSGGDNEQFF.

The gene calls are TRBV27 and TRBJ2-5; 7 positions match TRBD1. The CDR3 covers 14 residues. The germline V gene has CDR1 MNHEY and CDR2 SMNVEV (reference sequence). Trimming removed 4 bases from V and 4 bases from J; junction bases left unmatched: 6. As DNA, the CDR3 is TGTGCCAGCAGTTCCCCGGACAGGACAGAGACCCAGTACTTC. Its translation: CASSSPDRTETQYF.

The sample holds many counts of this clonotype. The gene calls are TRBV7-6 and TRBJ2-5, with D tentatively TRBD2 (6 bases). The V and J ends lost 2 bases and 7 bases respectively, with 8 bases between them. Germline V gene data show CDR1 as SGHVS and CDR2 as FNYEAQ. This CDR3 spans 12 amino acids. Here the CDR3 DNA reads TGTGCCAGCAGCTTACCCGGGAGGACCCAGTACTTC. Translating gives CASSLPGRTQYF. Variable domain in full (rest from reference TRBV7-6 and TRBJ2-5): GAGVSQSPRYKVTKRGQDVALRCDPISGHVSLYWYRQALGQGPEFLTYFNYEAQQDKSGLPNDRFSAERPEGSISTLTIQRTEQRDSAMYRCASSLPGRTQYFGPGTRLLVL.

At least ten counts were recorded for this clonotype. V and J are TRBV7-9 and TRBJ1-5, with D uncertain. Germline assignment: CDR1 SEHNR and CDR2 FQNEAQ (reference sequence). This CDR3 contains 18 residues. V was pared by 5 bases and J by 0 bases, with 20 bases between. This CDR3 reads CASSPLLFNPDSNQPQHF. The CDR3 DNA reads TGTGCCAGCAGCCCCCTGCTTTTCAACCCTGATAGCAATCAGCCCCAGCATTTT. The whole variable domain, filled in from reference TRBV7-9 and TRBJ1-5, reads DTGVSQNPRHKITKRGQNVTFRCDPISEHNRLYWYRQTLGQGPEFLTYFQNEAQLEKSRLLSDRFSAERPKGSFSTLEIQRTEQGDSAMYLCASSPLLFNPDSNQPQHFGDGTRLSIL.

This clonotype was picked up many times. The chain uses TRBV7-9 and TRBJ1-2, with D possibly being TRBD1 (6 bases). V was trimmed by 4 bases and J by 2 bases, leaving 11 bases between them. The CDR3 contains 14 residues. Germline loops: CDR1 SEHNR, CDR2 FQNEAQ (reference sequence). The CDR3 DNA sequence: TGTGCCAGCAGCTCCAGACAGGACAACTATGGCTACACCTTC. This sequence encodes CASSSRQDNYGYTF.

A word on this clonotype: Without the conserved terminal phenylalanine or tryptophan, this CDR3 likely stems from a read error. This chain uses TRBV25-1 with TRBJ2-4; D not resolved. The ends were cut back, 3 bases at V and 1 base at J, with 7 bases in the middle. Germline CDR1 is MGHDK and CDR2 is SYGVNS. The CDR3 contains 14 residues. CDR3 sequence (DNA): TGTGCCAGCAGTGATCGGTACGCCAAAAACATTCAGTACATC. This sequence encodes CASSDRYAKNIQYI.

This clonotype has just a few counts. CDR3 nucleotides: TGTGCCAGCAACCCAAGTGTGGGCCATAAGGAGTATGGCTACACCTTC. It encodes CASNPSVGHKEYGYTF. This chain connects TRBV6-5 to TRBJ1-2; D not resolved. Trimming stripped 7 bases from V and 5 bases from J, with 23 bases between. Germline CDR1 and CDR2: MNHEY and SVGAGI. This CDR3 is built from 16 residues.

This clonotype showed up just a few times. The rearrangement uses TRBV30 and TRBJ1-1; D not resolved. There are 14 residues in the CDR3. Per the germline V gene, CDR1 is GTSNPN and CDR2 is SVGIG (reference sequence). Trimming took 1 base from V and 6 from J, leaving 15 bases between them. This chain's CDR3 is CAWSEGSGVAEAFF. DNA for the CDR3: TGTGCCTGGAGTGAAGGGAGCGGGGTGGCTGAAGCTTTCTTT.

This clonotype was found many times. The chain recombines TRBV7-3 with TRBJ2-1; no definite D call. From germline, CDR1 is SGHTA and CDR2 FQGTGA. CDR3 length equals 13 residues. Trimming took off 1 base at V and 6 bases at J, with 7 bases between the two ends. The CDR3 sequence is CASSLNDRNEQFF. The DNA of the CDR3 is TGTGCCAGCAGCTTAAACGACCGCAATGAGCAGTTCTTC. Full variable domain (missing parts from reference TRBV7-3 and TRBJ2-1): GAGVSQTPSNKVTEKGKYVELRCDPISGHTALYWYRQSLGQGPEFLIYFQGTGAADDSGLPNDRFFAVRPEGSVSTLKIQRTERGDSAVYLCASSLNDRNEQFFGPGTRLTVL.

The chain links TRBV9 to TRBJ1-2, with D possibly matching TRBD1 (6 bases). V was trimmed by 3 bases and J by 6 bases, leaving 18 bases between them. The germline V gene has CDR1 SGDLS and CDR2 YYNGEE. The CDR3 length is 15 residues. The DNA for the CDR3 is TGTGCCAGCAGCGCCCCGACAGGAATTTCACATGGCTACACCTTC. Residues: CASSAPTGISHGYTF.

This clonotype appeared many times. The chain recombines TRBV19 with TRBJ1-1; 8 bases fit TRBD1. V lost 4 bases and J lost 1; bases outside the gene matches: 5. Germline V gives CDR1 LNHDA, CDR2 SQIVND (reference sequence). The CDR3 runs 15 residues. For the CDR3, the DNA is TGTGCCAGTAGTACGGACAGGGTTTCGAACACTGAAGCTTTCTTT. It translates to CASSTDRVSNTEAFF.

This clonotype turned up a few times. The rearrangement joins TRBV12-3 or TRBV12-4 to TRBJ2-7; D is undetermined. The CDR3 runs to 13 residues. The V and J ends lost 8 bases and 1 base respectively, with 12 bases between them. CDR3 sequence reads: CASLDDISYEQYF. For the CDR3, the DNA is TGTGCCAGCCTAGACGACATATCCTACGAGCAGTACTTC.

V is TRBV9 and J is TRBJ2-1; D is undetermined. V was trimmed by 4 bases and J by 2 bases, leaving 7 bases between them. CDR1 and CDR2 (germline): SGDLS, YYNGEE. CDR3 size: 13 residues. CDR3 sequence: CASSSPPYNEQFF. CDR3 nucleotide sequence: TGTGCCAGCAGCTCTCCTCCCTACAATGAGCAGTTCTTC.

The chain carries TRBV9 and TRBJ2-3, with 9 bases lining up with TRBD2. The ends lost 5 bases at V and 0 bases at J; junction bases unmatched: 10. Germline V CDR1 and CDR2: SGDLS, YYNGEE. The CDR3 is 17 residues long. In DNA, the CDR3 is TGTGCCAGCAGACCTGCTGAGCGGGGGGTTAGCACAGATACGCAGTATTTT. This encodes CASRPAERGVSTDTQYF.

The chain employs TRBV4-1 and TRBJ1-1, with D tentatively TRBD1 (5 bases). Between the trimmed V and J ends, which lost 4 bases and 4 bases, there was a span of 10 bases. The CDR3 length is 13 residues. Per germline, CDR1 MGHRA and CDR2 YSYEKL. The CDR3 loop reads CASSRNGGTEAFF. The CDR3 nucleotides read TGCGCCAGCAGCCGGAATGGGGGCACTGAAGCTTTCTTT.